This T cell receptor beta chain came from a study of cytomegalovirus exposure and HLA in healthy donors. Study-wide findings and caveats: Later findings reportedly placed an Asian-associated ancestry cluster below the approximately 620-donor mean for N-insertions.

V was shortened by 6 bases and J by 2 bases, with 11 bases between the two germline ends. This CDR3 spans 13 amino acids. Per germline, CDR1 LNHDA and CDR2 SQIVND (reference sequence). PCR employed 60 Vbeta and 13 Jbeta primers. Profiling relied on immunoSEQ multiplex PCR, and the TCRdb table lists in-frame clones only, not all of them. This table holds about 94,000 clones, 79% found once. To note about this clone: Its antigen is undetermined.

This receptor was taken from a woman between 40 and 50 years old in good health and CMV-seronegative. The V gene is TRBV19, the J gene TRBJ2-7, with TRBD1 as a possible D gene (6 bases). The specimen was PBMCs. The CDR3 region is CASSDRNTYEQYF. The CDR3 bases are TGTGCCAGTAGCGACAGGAACACCTACGAGCAGTACTTC.